The rows below give T cell receptor beta chains drawn from one sample of a study of cytomegalovirus exposure and HLA in healthy donors. Generated by immunoSEQ multiplex PCR, the TCRdb table keeps only in-frame clones and is missing some. This table holds almost 70,000 clones, under 80% found once. Sequences were obtained from PBMCs. The source of these receptors is a male donor in good health and CMV-seropositive. Each CDR3 is given with its conserved first and last residue. Fields, in order: V gene, clone size, D gene, J gene, CDR3 DNA, CDR3 protein. D genes are given only for firm matches. Only some rows state a clone size, as once, few, many or a class for expanded clones.

>TRBV5-6|-|TRBD1|TRBJ2-3
TGTGCCAGCAGCTTGGTCGGGCAGGGGGCAAATACGCAGTATTTT
CASSLVGQGANTQYF
>TRBV6-1|once|TRBD2|TRBJ2-1
TGTGCCAGCAGTGCGGGGGGCTCCTACAATGAGCAGTTCTTC
CASSAGGSYNEQFF
>TRBV11-3|-|-|TRBJ1-1
TGTGCCAGCAGCTTTGAAGGACAGCCGAACACTGAAGCTTTCTTT
CASSFEGQPNTEAFF
>TRBV6-5|-|-|TRBJ2-6
TGTGCCAGCAGTACCGGGGTCGTCGGGGCCAACGTCCTGACTTTC
CASSTGVVGANVLTF
>TRBV7-2|few|-|TRBJ1-1
TGTGCCAGCAGCTTAGCTTCGGGTGGCAGACCTATGAACACTGAAGCTTTCTTT
CASSLASGGRPMNTEAFF
>TRBV5-1|-|TRBD2|TRBJ2-2
TGCGCCAGCAGCTTGGGCCCAGCGGGAACCACCGGGGAGCTGTTTTTT
CASSLGPAGTTGELFF
>TRBV6-5|-|-|TRBJ2-5
TGTGCCAGCGCGGAGGGGGAGACCCAGTACTTC
CASAEGETQYF
>TRBV5-5|few|-|TRBJ2-1
TGTGCCAGCAGCTCCACAGGTCCCTCCTACAATGAGCAGTTCTTC
CASSSTGPSYNEQFF
>TRBV2|-|TRBD2|TRBJ2-3
TGTGCCAGCAGAGGGACTAGCGCAGATACGCAGTATTTT
CASRGTSADTQYF
>TRBV30|-|TRBD1|TRBJ2-5
TGTGCCTGGAGTAGATGGGACAGCAAACAAGAGACCCAGTACTTC
CAWSRWDSKQETQYF
>TRBV9|-|TRBD2|TRBJ2-3
TGTGCCAGTCTACTAGCGGGAGGTCTCACAGATACGCAGTATTTT
CASLLAGGLTDTQYF
>TRBV9|-|-|TRBJ2-5
TGTGCCAGCAGCGTCCGAATGAGCGAGACCCAGTACTTC
CASSVRMSETQYF
>TRBV2|few|TRBD2|TRBJ2-2
TGTGCCAGCAGTGATAAGCGGGGCGGCGGGGAGCTGTTTTTT
CASSDKRGGGELFF